This T cell receptor beta chain was recorded in a study of PD-1 blockade in classical Hodgkin lymphoma. Whole-study results and caveats: Newly diagnosed patients had baseline TCR diversity that was reportedly lower than that of healthy donors. Researchers reported that CD4+ TCR diversity, though not CD8+, rose significantly by C4D1.

This clone was observed a handful of times. The antigen remains undetermined. TCRdb keeps only in-frame clones here, not all; method: immunoSEQ multiplex PCR. The table records 31,000 or so clones, about 70% of them present only once. Per germline, CDR1 MDHEN and CDR2 SYDVKM. Trimming took off 5 bases at V and 4 bases at J, with 14 bases between the two ends. The CDR3 has 14 amino acids. Every patient was affected by relapse after autologous stem cell transplantation, while exposure to brentuximab vedotin was not uniform. Patients had relapsed/refractory classical Hodgkin lymphoma with complete response, partial response or progressive disease as best response.

The chain recombines TRBV28 with TRBJ1-1; D remains unclear. This clonotype originated in a human donor with classical Hodgkin lymphoma. Sequenced material: peripheral blood mononuclear cells (PBMCs), taken before the second cycle of nivolumab. CDR3 amino acids: CASSPPTLGTEAFF. The CDR3 DNA reads as TGTGCCAGCAGTCCGCCTACCCTCGGCACTGAAGCTTTCTTT.